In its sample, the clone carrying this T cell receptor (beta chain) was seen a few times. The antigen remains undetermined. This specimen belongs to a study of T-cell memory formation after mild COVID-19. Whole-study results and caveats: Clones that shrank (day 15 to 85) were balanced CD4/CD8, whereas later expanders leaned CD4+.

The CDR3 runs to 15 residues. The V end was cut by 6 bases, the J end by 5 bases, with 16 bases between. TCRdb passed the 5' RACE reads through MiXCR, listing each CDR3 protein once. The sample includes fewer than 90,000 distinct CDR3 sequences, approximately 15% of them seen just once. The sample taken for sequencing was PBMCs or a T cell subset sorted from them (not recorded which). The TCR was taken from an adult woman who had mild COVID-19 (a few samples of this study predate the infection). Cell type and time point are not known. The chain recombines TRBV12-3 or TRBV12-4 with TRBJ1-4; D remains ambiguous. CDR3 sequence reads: CASSNPSEANEKLFF. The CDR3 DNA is TGTGCCAGCAGCAATCCGTCTGAAGCGAATGAAAAACTGTTTTTT.